The 16 T cell receptor beta chains reported below all come from one sample, sequenced in a study of response to subunit inactivated influenza vaccine. TCRdb recomputed calls from the RT-PCR reads with MiXCR, one row per CDR3 protein. The data contain 500,000 to 600,000 distinct CDR3 sequences, more than 15% of them singletons. This sample comprised CD4+ T cells sorted from PBMCs, obtained roughly 24 months after vaccination. Receptor source: a man aged 50-75 years who received an inactivated influenza vaccine.

This chain joins TRBV3-1 and TRBJ1-2; a possible D gene is TRBD1 (5 bases). The germline gives CDR1 LGHDT, CDR2 YNNKEL (reference sequence). This CDR3 comprises 13 residues. The germline V and J ends were trimmed by 2 bases and 7 bases, with 11 bases remaining between them. This CDR3 is CASSQRRDVGYTF. The CDR3 DNA reads as TGTGCCAGCAGCCAACGTAGGGACGTTGGCTACACCTTC.

This clonotype has more than one count but fewer than ten. V and J are TRBV11-2 and TRBJ1-6, with 7 positions matching TRBD1. The ends lost 5 bases at V and 7 bases at J; junction bases unmatched: 8. Germline-derived CDR1 and CDR2 are SGHAT and FQNNGV. CDR3 length: 15 amino acids. As DNA, the CDR3 is TGTGCCAGCAGCAATAGACAGGGTGGAAATTCACCCCTCCACTTT. It codes for CASSNRQGGNSPLHF. The full variable domain, in which reference TRBV11-2 and TRBJ1-6 provide the parts outside the CDR3, is EAGVAQSPRYKIIEKRQSVAFWCNPISGHATLYWYQQILGQGPKLLIQFQNNGVVDDSQLPKDRFSAERLKGVDSTLKIQPAKLEDSAVYLCASSNRQGGNSPLHFGNGTRLTVT.

In this sample, this clonotype turned up a few times. The chain has TRBV18 and TRBJ2-7; 16 bases are shared with TRBD2. Germline V gene sequence: CDR1 KGHSH, CDR2 LQKENI. CDR3 length: 16 amino acids. Unmatched junction bases numbered 4, after V lost 3 bases and J lost 5 bases. The CDR3 DNA reads as TGTGCCAGCTCACCGGGACTAGCGGGAGGGCCGAACGAGCAGTACTTC. As protein: CASSPGLAGGPNEQYF.

The V and J genes are TRBV18 and TRBJ2-1; D is ambiguous. The CDR3 contains 17 residues. The V end was cut by 6 bases, the J end by 0 bases, with 18 bases between. In germline, CDR1 is KGHSH, CDR2 LQKENI. This chain's CDR3 is CASSQPGLPSSYNEQFF. DNA for the CDR3: TGTGCCAGCTCGCAGCCGGGTCTACCTAGCTCCTACAATGAGCAGTTCTTC.

The table lists this clonotype with a few counts. V gene TRBV20-1 combines with J gene TRBJ2-7; tentative D call: TRBD1 (6 bases). Trimming stripped 6 bases from V and 3 bases from J, with 9 bases between. Germline-derived CDR1 and CDR2 are DFQATT and SNEGSKA (reference sequence). The CDR3 totals 11 residues. The DNA for the CDR3 is TGCAGTGCCGGACAGAACTACGAGCAGTACTTC. Amino acid sequence: CSAGQNYEQYF.

The chain carries TRBV12-3 or TRBV12-4 and TRBJ1-6, with D perhaps TRBD1 (5 bases). The CDR3 runs to 15 residues. V was trimmed by 6 bases and J by 9 bases, leaving 18 bases between them. The CDR3 DNA is TGTGCCAGCAGCCCTGCCCTGTCAAGGGGTTCACCCCTCCACTTT. Translated, it gives CASSPALSRGSPLHF.

This clonotype was detected only a few times. CDR3 protein: CASSSPSGGRYEQYF. The CDR3, as DNA: TGCGCCAGCAGCTCCCCATCGGGAGGCCGCTACGAGCAGTACTTC. The chain carries TRBV5-1 and TRBJ2-7, with 7 nucleotides matching TRBD2. The trim removed 3 bases at V and 3 bases at J, leaving 9 bases unmatched. This CDR3 comprises 15 residues. CDR1 is SGHRS and CDR2 is YFSETQ in the germline V gene.

The DNA of the CDR3 is TGTGCCAGCAGCTTAGGAGGGACAGGATTAGGTGAGCAGTTCTTC. Its protein is CASSLGGTGLGEQFF. The chain recombines TRBV7-8 with TRBJ2-1; TRBD1 matches 8 bases. The CDR3 totals 15 residues. V shed 1 base and J 9 bases; nucleotides not matched to a gene: 8. Germline loops: CDR1 SGHVS, CDR2 FQNEAQ. Variable domain in full (rest from reference TRBV7-8 and TRBJ2-1): GAGVSQSPRYKVAKRGQDVALRCDPISGHVSLFWYQQALGQGPEFLTYFQNEAQLDKSGLPSDRFFAERPEGSVSTLKIQRTQQEDSAVYLCASSLGGTGLGEQFFGPGTRLTVL.

This clonotype was counted a few times. This chain uses TRBV11-2 with TRBJ1-6; 7 bases fit TRBD1. The CDR3 length is 15 residues. Germline trimming cut 6 bases from V and 7 bases from J; bases unmatched to any gene: 9. Germline V gives CDR1 SGHAT, CDR2 FQNNGV. For the CDR3, the DNA is TGTGCCAGCAGTCCCCGTTGGGACAGCAATTCACCCCTCCACTTT. Its protein product is CASSPRWDSNSPLHF.

This clonotype was counted a single time. This rearrangement joins TRBV20-1 to TRBJ2-6, with unresolved D. Per the germline V gene, CDR1 is DFQATT and CDR2 is SNEGSKA (reference sequence). Trimming left V 1 base short and J 0 bases short, with 7 bases between. The CDR3 sequence is 15 residues long. CDR3: CSARGWGSGANVLTF. CDR3 DNA sequence: TGCAGTGCTAGAGGGTGGGGCTCTGGGGCCAACGTCCTGACTTTC.

The CDR3 is CASSKIARRTDTQYF. CDR3 coding DNA: TGTGCCAGTAGTAAAATAGCCAGGCGCACAGATACGCAGTATTTT. The chain is built from TRBV19 and TRBJ2-3; no clear D. Germline lookup yields CDR1 LNHDA and CDR2 SQIVND (reference sequence). Trimming removed 4 bases at V and 1 base at J, with 12 bases between. This CDR3 has 15 residues.

The J gene is TRBJ1-1, the V gene TRBV7-2; possible D gene TRBD1, 6 bases. The V end was cut by 1 base, the J end by 5 bases, with 17 bases between. The CDR3 runs 16 residues. Germline V CDR1 and CDR2: SGHTA, FQGNSA. Here the CDR3 DNA reads TGTGCCAGCAGCTTAGTTTCGTCAGGGGCGGGTACTGAAGCTTTCTTT. Translated: CASSLVSSGAGTEAFF.

This chain connects TRBV10-1 to TRBJ2-2; TRBD1 matches at 12 bases. J was trimmed by 5 bases and V by 10 bases; bases with no gene match: 8. CDR3 length: 15 amino acids. Germline values: CDR1 WNHNN, CDR2 SYGVQD (reference sequence). The DNA for the CDR3 is TGCGCCATTCCCCCGGGACAGGGGGCGACCGGGGAGCTGTTTTTT. Its translation is CAIPPGQGATGELFF.

The chain carries TRBV20-1 and TRBJ2-1; 8 bases agree with TRBD2. The germline gives CDR1 DFQATT, CDR2 SNEGSKA (reference sequence). Unmatched junction bases numbered 13, after V lost 5 bases and J lost 13 bases. This CDR3 comprises 13 residues. Here the CDR3 reads CSAPPAGGKEQFF. The CDR3 region has the DNA TGCAGTGCTCCCCCGGCGGGGGGCAAGGAACAGTTCTTC.

The V and J genes are TRBV9 and TRBJ2-3, with a possible D match to TRBD2 (6 bases). Germline CDR1 SGDLS, CDR2 YYNGEE. Trimming left V 1 base short and J 1 base short, with 13 bases between. The CDR3 is 16 residues long. The CDR3, as DNA: TGTGCCAGCAGCGTACACGCGCGGGACCGCACAGATACGCAGTATTTT. Protein: CASSVHARDRTDTQYF.

The rearrangement joins TRBV5-5 to TRBJ2-3; TRBD1 or TRBD2 may be the D gene (5 bases each). The CDR3 consists of 18 residues. Germline-derived CDR1 and CDR2 are SGHKS and YYEKEE (reference sequence). The V gene lost 5 bases and the J gene lost 0 bases, with 22 bases spanning the gap. CDR3 sequence (DNA): TGTGCCAGCAGTCGTGGGGCAGGGAGTACTACTAGCACAGATACGCAGTATTTT. Its translation: CASSRGAGSTTSTDTQYF.